The clone carrying this T cell receptor beta chain has ten or more counts. What it binds is not known. cDNA molecules, individually, were tagged with unique molecular identifiers. MiXCR, run by TCRdb on the 5' RACE reads, gives a single entry per CDR3 protein. This table holds tens of thousands of distinct CDR3 sequences, more than 9% found once. This entry belongs to a study of early T cells in non-severe SARS-CoV-2 infection. Turning to the study itself: Sequencing input comprised bulk RNA from unsorted whole blood; chain pairing was not available. Study-wide results and limits: Sequences matched to VDJdb favored anti-spike CD8 responses, while private and CD4 specificities were missed.

Germline loops: CDR1 SGHVS, CDR2 FNYEAQ. The CDR3 spans 15 residues. The V end was cut by 1 base, the J end by 6 bases, with 16 bases between. This receptor was identified in an adult who was a healthcare worker with PCR-confirmed SARS-CoV-2 infection or an uninfected control (not recorded which). V and J are TRBV7-6 and TRBJ2-7; perhaps TRBD2 as D (5 bases). The specimen was whole blood. This CDR3 reads CASSLEFGKASEQYF. The DNA of the CDR3 is TGTGCCAGCAGCTTAGAATTCGGGAAGGCAAGCGAGCAGTACTTC.